The clone carrying this TCR beta chain has a handful of counts. No antigen is known for it. The data are from a study of blood T cells in healthy people across ages. The germline CDR1 and CDR2 sequences are MNHEY and SVGEGT. The CDR3 spans 15 residues. V gave up 3 bases and J gave up 4 bases, with 15 bases separating them. Primers used in a second PCR of roughly 6 to 12 cycles were a sample-barcoded 5' primer and a J-beta primer mix. TCRdb reprocessed the 5' RACE reads with MiXCR, giving one entry per CDR3 protein. Of almost 300,000 distinct CDR3 sequences listed, 27% are singletons. Study-wide findings and caveats: Donors of long life had a larger count of naive CD4+ cells and greater diversity than aged donors.

The source of this sequence is a woman in her seventies in good health. V is TRBV6-2 or TRBV6-3 and J is TRBJ1-2; D remains ambiguous. The sequenced material came from blood. The CDR3 DNA reads as TGTGCCAGCAGTTATGGTGCCAGCACCAGCTATGGCTACACCTTC. Protein product: CASSYGASTSYGYTF.